The subject of this entry is one TCR beta chain. Its specificity is not known. TCRdb reprocessed the 5' RACE reads and reports one entry per CDR3 protein, with no DNA. Its clone listing holds about 400,000 distinct CDR3 sequences. This sample was taken from a study of T cells expressing NK-cell markers. Study details: Sorted CD3+CD56+NKG2C+, CD3+CD56+NKG2C- and CD3+CD56-NKG2C+ T-cell subsets were beta-chain profiled. With respect to HCMV, seven of the eight sequenced donors were seropositive, and one was seronegative.

Germline CDR1 MGHDK, CDR2 SYGVNS. CDR3 length equals 15 residues. Study results and caveats: One observes that, in several donors, these clonotypes were also the leading ones within the CD3+CD56-NKG2C+ fraction. Dominant NKG2C+ clonotypes made up about 1.0-7.5% of CD8+ T cells in roughly 6 donors.

Sequencing input: blood T cells: a sorted CD56 or NKG2C T cell subset, CD4+ or CD8+ T cells, or bulk PBMC T cells (not recorded which). The chain joins TRBV25-1 to TRBJ1-1; the TCRdb call, TRBD1, lacks DNA for checking. The receptor's source is a woman aged 50 to 60 in good health. CDR3 sequence reads: CASSEFPGANTEAFF.